The present entry profiles one T cell receptor (beta chain) with its context. Its antigen is undetermined. The data stem from a study of siplizumab effects on memory and regulatory T cells. TCRdb's copy holds only in-frame clones and misses some; the assay was immunoSEQ multiplex PCR. The data show around 61,000 clones, around 98% seen once. Whole-study findings and limits: It was not possible to assign a naive or memory phenotype to roughly 80-97% of proliferating CD4+ or CD8+ clones. For siplizumab cultures, the suppressive function of their proliferating Tregs was not confirmed. Significantly reduced by siplizumab was the cumulative frequency of alloreactive sequences, namely those traceable to unstimulated CD4+ memory cells. Contribution to the alloresponse seemed major for naive T cells, which also seemed more diverse than memory cells.

The CDR3 sequence is 15 residues long. Trimming took 6 bases from V and 0 from J, leaving 15 bases between them. CDR1 and CDR2 (germline): MNHNS, SASEGT. The chain joins TRBV6-1 to TRBJ2-7, with D possibly matching TRBD1 (5 bases). Input material: naive CD8+ T cells sorted from blood. The sequence was obtained from a human donor in good health. CDR3 DNA sequence: TGTGCCAGCAGAACGGGTGCAGGGTTCTCCTACGAGCAGTACTTC. This sequence encodes CASRTGAGFSYEQYF.